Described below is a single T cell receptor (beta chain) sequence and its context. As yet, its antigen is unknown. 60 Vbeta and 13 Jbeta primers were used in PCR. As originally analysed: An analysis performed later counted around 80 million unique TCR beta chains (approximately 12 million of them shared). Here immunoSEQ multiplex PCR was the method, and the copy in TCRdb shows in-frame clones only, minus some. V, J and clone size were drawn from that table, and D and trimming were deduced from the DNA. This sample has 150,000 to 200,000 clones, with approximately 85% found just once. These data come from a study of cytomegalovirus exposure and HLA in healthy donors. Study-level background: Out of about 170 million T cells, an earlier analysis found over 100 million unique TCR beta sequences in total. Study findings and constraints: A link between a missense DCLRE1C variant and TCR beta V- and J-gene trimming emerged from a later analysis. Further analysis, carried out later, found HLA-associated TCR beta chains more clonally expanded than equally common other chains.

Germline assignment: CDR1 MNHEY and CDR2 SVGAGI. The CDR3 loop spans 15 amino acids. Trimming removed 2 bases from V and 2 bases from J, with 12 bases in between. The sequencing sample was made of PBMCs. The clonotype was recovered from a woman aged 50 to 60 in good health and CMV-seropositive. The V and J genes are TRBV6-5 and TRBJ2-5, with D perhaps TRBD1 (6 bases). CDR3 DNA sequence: TGTGCCAGCAGTTACGGATCAGGGGCACAAGAGACCCAGTACTTC. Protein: CASSYGSGAQETQYF.